The 27 T cell receptor beta chains given below trace back to one sample, sequenced in a study of blood T cell repertoires in COVID-19. Sequencing used immunoSEQ multiplex PCR; TCRdb keeps in-frame clones, though not all of them. The top ten hold under 3.5% of the sample, which has under 400,000 clones, roughly 90% seen once. The sample was peripheral blood. These receptors all come from a woman in her 30s with COVID-19, enrolled during active disease.

The chain joins TRBV19 to TRBJ2-5, with 7 positions matching TRBD2. CDR3 length equals 13 residues. Germline V gives CDR1 LNHDA, CDR2 SQIVND (reference sequence). V shed 7 bases, J shed 3 bases, and the junction held 5 bases outside the gene matches. For the CDR3, the DNA is TGTGCCAGTAATTTGGGGAGGGAAGAGACCCAGTACTTC. This sequence encodes CASNLGREETQYF.

The chain joins TRBV27 to TRBJ2-3, with D uncertain. CDR1 and CDR2 (germline): MNHEY, SMNVEV (reference sequence). The V end lost 2 bases, the J end lost 3 bases, and 6 bases lay between the germline ends. The CDR3 is 13 residues long. CDR3 region: CASSLTRTDTQYF. The DNA of the CDR3 is TGTGCCAGCAGTTTAACACGAACAGATACGCAGTATTTT.

The chain recombines TRBV2 with TRBJ2-5; D may be TRBD2 (6 bases). CDR3 length: 13 residues. Germline-derived CDR1 and CDR2 are SNHLY and FYNNEI. V was pared by 7 bases and J by 2 bases, with 11 bases between. CDR3 region: CASISGLQETQYF. CDR3 coding DNA: TGTGCCAGCATAAGTGGACTACAAGAGACCCAGTACTTC.

The CDR3 region has the DNA TGTGCCAGCAGCAGACTAGCGGGAGCAGGGGAGACCCAGTACTTC. Protein sequence: CASSRLAGAGETQYF. The genes are TRBV6-5 and TRBJ2-5, with 12 positions matching TRBD2. The CDR3 sequence is 15 residues long. The V gene's germline CDR1 is MNHEY and CDR2 SVGAGI. The J segment lost 5 bases and the V segment lost 6 bases, leaving 7 bases of the junction unmatched.

DNA for the CDR3: TGTGCCAGCAGCTTAGCTGACAGGTCCTCCTATGGCTACACCTTC. Translation gives CASSLADRSSYGYTF. The chain combines TRBV7-8 with TRBJ1-2; maybe TRBD1 (6 bases). The CDR3 extends over 15 amino acids. Per the germline V gene, CDR1 is SGHVS and CDR2 is FQNEAQ. V gave up 0 bases and J gave up 4 bases, with 12 bases separating them. The entire variable domain, with the rest obtained from reference TRBV7-8 and TRBJ1-2, is as follows: GAGVSQSPRYKVAKRGQDVALRCDPISGHVSLFWYQQALGQGPEFLTYFQNEAQLDKSGLPSDRFFAERPEGSVSTLKIQRTQQEDSAVYLCASSLADRSSYGYTFGSGTRLTVV.

This sequence joins TRBV12-3 or TRBV12-4 and TRBJ1-1; D gene unclear. The CDR3 spans 12 residues. V lost 4 bases, J lost 1 base, and 4 bases lay in between. The CDR3 DNA is TGTGCCAGCAGTTACAGGAACACTGAAGCTTTCTTT. Its protein product is CASSYRNTEAFF.

The chain joins TRBV20-1 to TRBJ2-7; TRBD2 aligns across 9 bases. CDR1 is DFQATT, CDR2 SNEGSKA, per germline (reference sequence). CDR3 length equals 13 residues. Trimming at V came to 3 bases and at J to 4 bases, leaving 4 bases not matched to a gene. Here the CDR3 reads CSASASGAYEQYF. DNA of the CDR3: TGCAGTGCTAGTGCTAGCGGGGCTTACGAGCAGTACTTC.

The chain joins TRBV5-4 to TRBJ2-2, with a tentative D call TRBD1 (6 bases). V was pared by 0 bases and J by 5 bases, with 11 bases between. Germline-derived CDR1 and CDR2 are SGHNT and YYREEE (reference sequence). The CDR3 has 15 amino acids. DNA for the CDR3: TGTGCCAGCAGCTTGGACAGGGATTGGACCGGGGAGCTGTTTTTT. Translated, it gives CASSLDRDWTGELFF.

The chain combines TRBV29-1 with TRBJ1-1; TRBD1 is a possible D gene (6 bases). Trimming took 6 bases from V and 0 from J, leaving 14 bases between them. CDR1 SQVTM and CDR2 ANQGSEA come from the germline V gene. The CDR3 is made up of 14 amino acids. The CDR3 region is CSVDQTGLNTEAFF. DNA of the CDR3: TGCAGCGTGGATCAGACAGGTCTGAACACTGAAGCTTTCTTT.

The rearrangement uses TRBV5-6 and TRBJ2-1, with 8 bases lining up with TRBD1. J was trimmed by 8 bases and V by 4 bases; bases with no gene match: 8. Germline CDR1 SGHDT, CDR2 YYEEEE. CDR3 size: 14 residues. CDR3 region: CASSIGQGEDEQFF. CDR3 bases: TGTGCCAGCAGCATTGGACAGGGTGAAGATGAGCAGTTCTTC.

This sequence joins TRBV24-1 and TRBJ2-1; 8 nucleotides line up with TRBD2. V shed 3 bases and J 1 base; nucleotides not matched to a gene: 4. Germline V gene data show CDR1 as KGHDR and CDR2 as SFDVKD. This CDR3 has 16 amino acids. The CDR3 sequence is CATSDHSGKSYNEQFF. In nucleotides, the CDR3 is TGTGCCACCAGTGATCATAGCGGGAAATCCTACAATGAGCAGTTCTTC.

The chain couples TRBV11-2 to TRBJ2-5; perhaps TRBD1 as D (5 bases). This CDR3 is 16 amino acids long. The V gene's germline CDR1 is SGHAT and CDR2 FQNNGV. Trimming took off 6 bases at V and 0 bases at J, with 17 bases between the two ends. CDR3 amino acids: CASRGIRWGNQETQYF. As DNA, the CDR3 is TGTGCCAGCAGGGGGATTAGGTGGGGCAACCAAGAGACCCAGTACTTC.

This chain uses TRBV18 with TRBJ1-5, with D unclear. V was shortened by 0 bases and J by 5 bases, with 14 bases between the two germline ends. CDR3 length equals 16 residues. Germline CDR1 and CDR2: KGHSH and LQKENI. The CDR3, as DNA: TGTGCCAGCTCACCACCGTGGGCCCACGCGCATCAGCCCCAGCATTTT. Translating gives CASSPPWAHAHQPQHF.

V is TRBV11-3 and J is TRBJ2-3; perhaps TRBD1 as D (6 bases). Germline assignment: CDR1 SGHNT and CDR2 YENEEA. V lost 5 bases to trimming and J lost 1 base, with 13 bases between them. The CDR3 runs to 15 residues. CDR3 nucleotides: TGTGCCAGCAGCCTTACAGGGAAGGGCACAGATACGCAGTATTTT. Its protein product is CASSLTGKGTDTQYF.

DNA for the CDR3: TGCAGCGTTGCACCGGTCGGGAGCAATCAGCCCCAGCATTTT. As protein: CSVAPVGSNQPQHF. The chain combines TRBV29-1 with TRBJ1-5; D is unresolved. CDR1 and CDR2 from the germline V gene are SQVTM and ANQGSEA. V gave up 4 bases and J gave up 1 base, with 11 bases separating them. The CDR3 loop spans 14 amino acids.

The CDR3 sequence: CASSMARDSNNEQFF. The DNA of the CDR3 is TGTGCCAGTAGTATGGCCCGGGACAGCAACAATGAGCAGTTCTTC. This chain links TRBV19 with TRBJ2-1; TRBD1 aligns across 7 bases. Germline V CDR1 and CDR2: LNHDA, SQIVND (reference sequence). V lost 3 bases, J lost 5 bases, and 7 bases stayed unmatched. The CDR3 loop spans 15 amino acids. The whole variable domain, remainder taken from reference TRBV19 and TRBJ2-1, is DGGITQSPKYLFRKEGQNVTLSCEQNLNHDAMYWYRQDPGQGLRLIYYSQIVNDFQKGDIAEGYSVSREKKESFPLTVTSAQKNPTAFYLCASSMARDSNNEQFFGPGTRLTVL.

The chain carries TRBV3-1 (or the pseudogene TRBV3-2) and TRBJ2-2; perhaps TRBD1 as D (6 bases). The CDR3 loop spans 15 amino acids. CDR1 and CDR2 (germline): LGHDT, YNNKEL (reference sequence). V was trimmed by 4 bases and J by 2 bases, leaving 11 bases between them. CDR3 nucleotide sequence: TGTGCCAGCAGCCTCCCGGGACACAACACCGGGGAGCTGTTTTTT. As protein: CASSLPGHNTGELFF.

V and J are TRBV4-1 and TRBJ1-6; 7 bases are a match to TRBD1. CDR1 is MGHRA and CDR2 is YSYEKL in the germline V gene. The CDR3 covers 16 residues. J lost 8 bases, V lost 1 base, and 8 bases had no gene match. CDR3 amino acids: CASSQVFGDRDSPLHF. In DNA, the CDR3 is TGCGCCAGCAGCCAAGTTTTTGGTGACAGGGATTCACCCCTCCACTTT.

This clone was counted a few times. The gene calls are TRBV9 and TRBJ2-7, with TRBD1 identical over 8 bases. The V and J ends lost 3 bases and 4 bases, in that order; junction bases with no gene match: 9. The germline gives CDR1 SGDLS, CDR2 YYNGEE. The CDR3 spans 15 residues. The CDR3 loop is CASSADSGGTYEQYF. The CDR3 region has the DNA TGTGCCAGCAGCGCCGACTCAGGGGGCACGTACGAGCAGTACTTC.

J is TRBJ1-6 and V is TRBV6-5; 7 bases are shared with TRBD1. This CDR3 region has 16 residues. V shed 4 bases and J 7 bases; nucleotides not matched to a gene: 10. CDR1 MNHEY and CDR2 SVGAGI come from the germline V gene. The CDR3: CASSSPGQAQNSPLHF. DNA of the CDR3: TGTGCCAGCAGTTCCCCCGGACAGGCACAAAATTCACCCCTCCACTTT.

This chain uses TRBV5-4 with TRBJ2-1, with D possibly being TRBD1 (6 bases). V dropped 4 bases and J dropped 10 bases, with 12 bases sitting between them. The CDR3 has 12 amino acids. CDR1 SGHNT and CDR2 YYREEE come from the germline V gene (reference sequence). The CDR3, as DNA: TGTGCCAGCAGCCCGACCGGGACAGAGCAGTTCTTC. Protein sequence: CASSPTGTEQFF.

This rearrangement joins TRBV19 to TRBJ1-3, with D uncertain. Trimming pared 3 bases from V and 0 bases from J, leaving 12 bases between. CDR3 length equals 16 residues. CDR1 and CDR2 (germline): LNHDA, SQIVND (reference sequence). The CDR3 nucleotides read TGTGCCAGTAGTATGTCGTCCTGGAGCTCTGGAAACACCATATATTTT. This translates into CASSMSSWSSGNTIYF.

This chain connects TRBV3-1 (or the pseudogene TRBV3-2) to TRBJ1-2, with D uncertain. The CDR3 loop spans 14 amino acids. V was cut by 1 base and J by 4 bases, with 10 bases left in between. Looked up from germline, CDR1 is LGHDT and CDR2 is YNNKEL (reference sequence). CDR3 bases: TGTGCCAGCAGCCAAGTATTAGGGAGCTATGGCTACACCTTC. Its protein product is CASSQVLGSYGYTF.

This sequence joins TRBV21-1 and TRBJ2-1; the D call TRBD2 from the table was never checked on the DNA. TRBV21-1 is a known pseudogene. The CDR3 consists of 21 residues. DNA for the CDR3: TGTGCCAGCAGCAAAGATTACGGAAAGCGGGAGGGCTCCAGCTCCTACAATGAGCAGTTCTTC. It is translated as CASSKDYGKREGSSSYNEQFF.

The V gene is TRBV4-1, the J gene TRBJ1-1; 7 nucleotides agree with TRBD1. CDR3 size: 14 residues. V was pared by 4 bases and J by 2 bases, with 4 bases of the junction left unmatched. Germline V gene sequence: CDR1 MGHRA, CDR2 YSYEKL. This chain's CDR3 is CASSPGQSNTEAFF. The CDR3 DNA reads as TGCGCCAGCAGCCCGGGACAGTCAAACACTGAAGCTTTCTTT.

The V gene is TRBV24-1, the J gene TRBJ2-1; 7 nucleotides match TRBD2. CDR1 and CDR2 from the germline V gene are KGHDR and SFDVKD. With V trimmed by 4 bases and J by 7 bases, 12 bases remained unmatched. CDR3 length: 16 residues. CDR3 residues: CATSDIQRDGGNEQFF. The CDR3 nucleotides read TGTGCCACCAGTGACATACAGCGGGATGGAGGAAATGAGCAGTTCTTC.

This chain links TRBV2 with TRBJ1-5; D may be TRBD1 (6 bases). The CDR3 length is 14 residues. The germline V gene has CDR1 SNHLY and CDR2 FYNNEI. Trimming left V 9 bases short and J 0 bases short, with 12 bases between. The CDR3 loop reads CASGDRFSNQPQHF. The CDR3, as DNA: TGTGCCAGTGGAGACAGGTTTAGCAATCAGCCCCAGCATTTT.